This TCR beta chain was sequenced for a study of T cell responses to AZD1222 COVID-19 vaccine. This CDR3 has 12 amino acids. Germline lookup yields CDR1 SNHLY and CDR2 FYNNEI. The V gene lost 3 bases and the J gene lost 3 bases, with 6 bases spanning the gap. Generated by immunoSEQ multiplex PCR, the TCRdb table keeps only in-frame clones and is missing some. Of about 120,000 clones in the sample, roughly 90% were seen once. Overall study findings and caveats: Increased Spike-specific TCR breadth and depth were observed after two AZD1222 doses. Unmutated variant regions reportedly attract nearly half of all spike-specific TCRs. Vaccine-related CD4 TCRs covered spike, predominating at 160-218 and 743-854. Females outnumbered males among donors, who were mostly white British; clonal diversity was possibly underestimated.

Remarks on this clone: The antigen is unknown.

The sequence was obtained from an adult in good health. Sequencing used peripheral blood, obtained on day 0 of AZD1222 vaccination. V and J are TRBV2 and TRBJ2-7; D gene unclear. As DNA, the CDR3 is TGTGCCAGCAGTGAGAGTGACTACGAGCAGTACTTC. Its protein is CASSESDYEQYF.